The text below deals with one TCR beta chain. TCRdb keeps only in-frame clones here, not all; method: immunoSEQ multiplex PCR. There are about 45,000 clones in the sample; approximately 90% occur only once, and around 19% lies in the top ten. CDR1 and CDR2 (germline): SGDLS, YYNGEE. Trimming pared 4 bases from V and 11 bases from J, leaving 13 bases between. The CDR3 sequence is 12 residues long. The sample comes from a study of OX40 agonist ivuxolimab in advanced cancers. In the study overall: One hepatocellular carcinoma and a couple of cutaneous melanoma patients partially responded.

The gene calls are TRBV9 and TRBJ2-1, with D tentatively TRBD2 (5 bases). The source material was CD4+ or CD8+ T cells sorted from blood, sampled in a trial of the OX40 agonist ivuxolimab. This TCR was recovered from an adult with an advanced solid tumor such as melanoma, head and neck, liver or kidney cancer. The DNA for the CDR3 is TGTGCCAGCAGCTCCCCGACGGGGAAGCAGTTCTTC. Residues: CASSSPTGKQFF. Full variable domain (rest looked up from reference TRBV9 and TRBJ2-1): DSGVTQTPKHLITATGQRVTLRCSPRSGDLSVYWYQQSLDQGLQFLIQYYNGEERAKGNILERFSAQQFPDLHSELNLSSLELGDSALYFCASSSPTGKQFFGPGTRLTVL.